The rows below give T cell receptor beta chains drawn from one sample of a study of technical replicates of blood from a few donors. This table comes from immunoSEQ multiplex PCR, and its TCRdb copy is limited to in-frame clones, with some not included. The table records about 75,000 clones, approximately 97% of them present only once. The sample taken for sequencing was T cells isolated from PBMCs. These receptors all come from a human donor in good health. Each CDR3 is given with its conserved first and last residue. The D gene is left open where the match is weak.

TRBJ2-1 TRBV5-1 - TGCGCCAGCAGCGCCGACAGGTTTGGCTCCTACAATGAGCAGTTCTTC CASSADRFGSYNEQFF
TRBJ1-2 TRBV28 TRBD1 TGTGCCAGCAGCTTAGGACAGGGAAACTATGGCTACACCTTC CASSLGQGNYGYTF
TRBJ2-7 TRBV30 TRBD1 TGTGCCTGGAGTTCCCCGGGACAGGGGTTCTACGAGCAGTACTTC CAWSSPGQGFYEQYF
TRBJ2-1 TRBV6-1 TRBD2 TGTGCCAGCAGTGAAGCTAGCGGGAGTGTCTCCTACAATGAGCAGTTCTTC CASSEASGSVSYNEQFF
TRBJ1-5 TRBV28 TRBD1 TGTGCCAGCAGCACCGGGACAGGGGGCCAGCCCCAGCATTTT CASSTGTGGQPQHF
TRBJ1-5 TRBV4-1 - TGCGCCAGCAGCCAAGATCGGGGGGATTTCAATCAGCCCCAGCATTTT CASSQDRGDFNQPQHF
TRBJ2-2 TRBV15 - TGTTTCCTGGGACTCCTGAACACCGGGGAGCTGTTTTTT CFLGLLNTGELFF
TRBJ1-1 TRBV5-5 - TGTGCCAGCAGCCGTGGACAGATGAACACTGAAGCTTTCTTT CASSRGQMNTEAFF
TRBJ1-1 TRBV5-4 - TGTGCCAGCAGCTTAGGACACAATTCGAACACTGAAGCTTTCTTT CASSLGHNSNTEAFF
TRBJ2-3 TRBV19 - TGTGCCAGTAGCCGGAGCACAGATACGCAGTATTTT CASSRSTDTQYF
TRBJ1-5 TRBV6-1 - TGTGCCAGCTTGTCCGGGGGAGATCAGCCCCAGCATTTT CASLSGGDQPQHF
TRBJ1-1 TRBV7-2 - TGTGCCAGCAGCTGGAGGGGATCGAACACTGAAGCTTTCTTT CASSWRGSNTEAFF
TRBJ2-6 TRBV4-3 TRBD2 TGCGCCAGCAGCCAAGATATAGCGGGAGTCCTGACTTTC CASSQDIAGVLTF
TRBJ1-1 TRBV9 - TGTGCCAGCAGCCCCAGTAGGGAGGCCACTGAAGCTTTCTTT CASSPSREATEAFF
TRBJ2-2 TRBV2 - TGTGCCAGCAGACCGACTAGAAACACCGGGGAGCTGTTTTTT CASRPTRNTGELFF
TRBJ2-3 TRBV6-4 - TGTGCCAGCAGTGAATTCGGTAGCACAGATACGCAGTATTTT CASSEFGSTDTQYF
TRBJ2-7 TRBV28 TRBD2 TGTGCCAGCAGTGGGGACTTAGCGGGAACCTACGAGCAGTACTTC CASSGDLAGTYEQYF
TRBJ2-5 TRBV5-4 - TGTGCCAGCAGCTTGTTCTATACTGAGACCCAGTACTTC CASSLFYTETQYF
TRBJ2-1 TRBV19 TRBD2 TGTGCCAGTAGTTCCTGGACTAGCGGGAGGGCCGGGAATGAGCAGTTCTTC CASSSWTSGRAGNEQFF
TRBJ1-2 TRBV25-1 - TGTGCCAGCAGTGATACAGGACCCTATGGCTACACCTTC CASSDTGPYGYTF
TRBJ1-1 TRBV27 - TGTGCCAGCAGTTTATCGCGGGGGGGGGCTCCGAACACTGAAGCTTTCTTT CASSLSRGGAPNTEAFF
TRBJ2-1 TRBV2 - TGTGCCAGCAGGGACAGCTCCTACAATGAGCAGTTCTTC CASRDSSYNEQFF
TRBJ2-1 TRBV30 - TGTGCCTGGAGTGCCTCTTTCTACAATGAGCAGTTCTTC CAWSASFYNEQFF
TRBJ1-4 TRBV5-8 TRBD1 TGTGCCAGCAGCTACTCGACAGGGGCGCGTGAAAAACTGTTTTTT CASSYSTGAREKLFF
TRBJ1-1 TRBV7-9 TRBD1 TGTGCCAGCAGGGAAGGACAGGGAGAAGCTTTCTTT CASREGQGEAFF
TRBJ2-1 TRBV7-9 TRBD1 TGTGCCAGCAGCCCCGGGACAGGATTCTACAATGAGCAGTTCTTC CASSPGTGFYNEQFF